The 25 T cell receptor beta chains listed next were all sequenced from one sample in a study of blood T cell repertoires in COVID-19 (TCRdb year 2020). Receptors were amplified or captured by the immunoSEQ multiplex PCR assay. TCRdb carries this immuneACCESS record with in-frame sequences only. Its versions omit some clonotypes, under half of them owing to an unresolved V gene in the studies checked, with the rest unexplained. For this sample there are 300,000 to 350,000 clones; approximately 88% appear just once. The ten most abundant clones make up roughly 8.9% of the sample. Source material: peripheral blood. These receptors were taken from a young man with COVID-19, enrolled during active disease.

This clone was counted once. This chain connects TRBV6-2 or TRBV6-3 to TRBJ2-5, with 8 bases identical to TRBD2. The trim removed 4 bases at V and 1 base at J, leaving 5 bases unmatched. Germline values: CDR1 MNHEY, CDR2 SVGEGT. The CDR3 covers 15 residues. This CDR3 reads CASSSGGRTQETQYF. Written as DNA, the CDR3 is TGTGCCAGCAGTTCTGGCGGGAGGACCCAAGAGACCCAGTACTTC.

This clone was recorded once. This chain uses TRBV4-3 with TRBJ1-1; 9 bases line up with TRBD1. V lost 1 base and J lost 1; bases outside the gene matches: 13. The CDR3 consists of 19 residues. Germline CDR1 LGHNA, CDR2 YSLEER. CDR3 residues: CASSQGAGQGVFTNTEAFF. The CDR3 DNA sequence: TGCGCCAGCAGCCAAGGAGCGGGACAGGGCGTTTTTACGAACACTGAAGCTTTCTTT.

This chain uses TRBV6-1 with TRBJ2-6, with D perhaps TRBD1 (6 bases). CDR1 and CDR2 from the germline V gene are MNHNS and SASEGT. CDR3 size: 17 residues. The V and J ends lost 3 bases and 0 bases respectively, with 12 bases between them. Here the CDR3 reads CASSEVGQLSGANVLTF. The DNA for the CDR3 is TGTGCCAGCAGTGAGGTAGGACAGCTCTCTGGGGCCAACGTCCTGACTTTC.

This clone came up a few times. V is TRBV11-2 and J is TRBJ2-7, with 9 bases matching TRBD1. Germline V gene data show CDR1 as SGHAT and CDR2 as FQNNGV. CDR3 length: 15 amino acids. V dropped 3 bases and J dropped 4; count of bases not matched to a gene: 7. CDR3 in amino acids: CASSLSRDRAYEQYF. The CDR3, as DNA: TGTGCCAGCAGCTTGAGCCGGGACAGGGCGTACGAGCAGTACTTC. The whole variable domain, remainder taken from reference TRBV11-2 and TRBJ2-7, is EAGVAQSPRYKIIEKRQSVAFWCNPISGHATLYWYQQILGQGPKLLIQFQNNGVVDDSQLPKDRFSAERLKGVDSTLKIQPAKLEDSAVYLCASSLSRDRAYEQYFGPGTRLTVT.

The CDR3 spells CASSHGTGDLEYGYTF. For the CDR3, the DNA is TGTGCCAGCAGCCATGGGACAGGGGATCTTGAATATGGCTACACCTTC. This chain joins TRBV7-9 and TRBJ1-2; 10 bases are shared with TRBD1. The CDR3 length is 16 residues. V shed 5 bases, J shed 5 bases, and the junction held 11 bases outside the gene matches. Germline lookup yields CDR1 SEHNR and CDR2 FQNEAQ (reference sequence).

The chain is built from TRBV19 and TRBJ2-5; 9 bases align to TRBD1. The CDR3 spans 13 residues. Germline CDR1 reads LNHDA; CDR2 reads SQIVND (reference sequence). V dropped 6 bases and J dropped 5; count of bases not matched to a gene: 4. CDR3: CASRGQGWETQYF. As DNA, the CDR3 is TGTGCCAGTAGGGGACAGGGATGGGAGACCCAGTACTTC.

The chain uses TRBV14 and TRBJ2-7, with D maybe TRBD2 (5 bases). This CDR3 spans 16 amino acids. Germline CDR1 reads SGHDN; CDR2 reads FVKESK. Trimming left V 3 bases short and J 5 bases short, with 20 bases between. The CDR3 DNA reads as TGTGCCAGCAGCCATCTTCGGGGATTGTTGGAAGACGAGCAGTACTTC. It yields the protein CASSHLRGLLEDEQYF.

The V call is TRBV7-9, the J call TRBJ1-1, with D possibly matching TRBD1 (5 bases). Trimming pared 4 bases from V and 5 bases from J, leaving 17 bases between. Germline CDR1 SEHNR, CDR2 FQNEAQ (reference sequence). The CDR3 runs to 15 residues. As DNA, the CDR3 is TGTGCCAGCAGCTCCCAGGGAGGGAGAGGGACTGAAGCTTTCTTT. The encoded protein is CASSSQGGRGTEAFF.

V usage is TRBV7-2 and J usage is TRBJ1-4; 7 positions agree with TRBD1. The CDR3 spans 15 residues. The V and J ends lost 1 base and 8 bases, in that order; junction bases with no gene match: 7. Per the germline V gene, CDR1 is SGHTA and CDR2 is FQGNSA. The CDR3 loop is CASSLEPGTAEKLFF. For the CDR3, the DNA is TGTGCCAGCAGCTTAGAGCCTGGGACAGCCGAAAAACTGTTTTTT.

V gene TRBV19 combines with J gene TRBJ1-5; possibly TRBD1 for D (6 bases). CDR3 length: 16 residues. From germline, CDR1 is LNHDA and CDR2 SQIVND (reference sequence). The V gene lost 9 bases and the J gene lost 0 bases, with 18 bases spanning the gap. DNA for the CDR3: TGTGCCAGCCTGCCCGGGGGGCCCGATAGCAATCAGCCCCAGCATTTT. Translating it yields CASLPGGPDSNQPQHF.

J is TRBJ2-2 and V is TRBV19; D unclear. The CDR3 is made up of 15 amino acids. V lost 1 base and J 2 bases, leaving 8 bases between the germline ends. Germline assignment: CDR1 LNHDA and CDR2 SQIVND (reference sequence). The CDR3 region is CASSIVGYNTGELFF. For the CDR3, the DNA is TGTGCCAGTAGTATAGTGGGCTATAACACCGGGGAGCTGTTTTTT.

V usage is TRBV29-1 and J usage is TRBJ2-7; TRBD2 is a possible D gene (6 bases). Per the germline V gene, CDR1 is SQVTM and CDR2 is ANQGSEA. This CDR3 contains 12 residues. V was trimmed by 7 bases and J by 4 bases, leaving 14 bases between them. The CDR3, as DNA: TGCAGCGGCCTTAGCGGACCATACGAGCAGTACTTC. Its translation: CSGLSGPYEQYF.

The chain couples TRBV12-5 to TRBJ1-1, with D tentatively TRBD1 (5 bases). The germline V gene has CDR1 LGHNT and CDR2 FRNRAP. This CDR3 spans 12 amino acids. V lost 8 bases to trimming and J lost 1 base, with 8 bases between them. The CDR3, as DNA: TGTGCTAGTACTGGGGCGAACACTGAAGCTTTCTTT. Encoded protein: CASTGANTEAFF.

This rearrangement joins TRBV16 to TRBJ1-1, with D perhaps matching TRBD1 (5 bases). V lost 4 bases to trimming and J lost 3 bases, with 12 bases between them. The CDR3 is made up of 14 amino acids. Per germline, CDR1 KGHSY and CDR2 FQNENV. The CDR3 is CASSLSGGDTEAFF. CDR3 in DNA: TGTGCCAGCAGCCTGTCGGGGGGGGACACTGAAGCTTTCTTT.

This chain uses TRBV30 with TRBJ2-1, with D possibly being TRBD2 (5 bases). The germline CDR1 and CDR2 sequences are GTSNPN and SVGIG (reference sequence). The CDR3 is 16 residues long. The DNA for the CDR3 is TGTGCTGGCGGAGGTACGAGCGGCTTCTCCTACAATGAGCAGTTCTTC. Its translation is CAGGGTSGFSYNEQFF.

This chain connects TRBV5-4 to TRBJ1-1, with 9 bases identical to TRBD1. Germline V gene data show CDR1 as SGHNT and CDR2 as YYREEE (reference sequence). CDR3 length equals 14 residues. Trimming cost V 1 base and J 4 bases; bases outside gene matches: 2. The DNA of the CDR3 is TGTGCCAGCAGCTTGACAGGGGGCACCACTGAAGCTTTCTTT. Translating it yields CASSLTGGTTEAFF.

The CDR3: CASSRLLAGGPQETQYF. For the CDR3, the DNA is TGTGCCAGCAGCCGTCTACTAGCGGGGGGCCCACAAGAGACCCAGTACTTC. The V and J genes are TRBV4-2 and TRBJ2-5; 12 nucleotides line up with TRBD2. Germline-derived CDR1 and CDR2 are LGHNA and YNFKEQ. With 4 bases clipped from V and 2 bases from J, the junction kept 8 bases outside the gene matches. The CDR3 is made up of 17 amino acids.

The rearrangement links TRBV15 to TRBJ1-2; tentative D call: TRBD1 (6 bases). Trimming removed 5 bases at V and 2 bases at J, with 21 bases between. CDR3 size: 17 residues. The V gene's germline CDR1 is LNHNV and CDR2 YYDKDF (reference sequence). The CDR3 sequence is CATSLGRDATGNYGYTF. In DNA form, the CDR3 reads TGTGCCACCAGCCTAGGGAGGGATGCTACAGGGAACTATGGCTACACCTTC.

V gene TRBV5-1 combines with J gene TRBJ2-7; 7 bases agree with TRBD2. Germline-derived CDR1 and CDR2 are SGHRS and YFSETQ. V lost 0 bases, J lost 6 bases, and 9 bases stayed unmatched. CDR3 length equals 15 residues. CDR3 bases: TGCGCCAGCAGCTTGGCCGGACTAGAGGTCTCCGAGCAGTACTTC. It is translated as CASSLAGLEVSEQYF.

The sample holds one count of this clone. V usage is TRBV6-2 or TRBV6-3 and J usage is TRBJ1-2, with 7 bases that match TRBD1. The CDR3 runs to 14 residues. The V segment lost 4 bases and the J segment 5 bases; nucleotides outside the gene matches: 7. From germline, CDR1 is MNHEY and CDR2 SVGEGT. The CDR3 loop reads CASSLGGQAYGYTF. The CDR3, as DNA: TGTGCCAGCAGTTTGGGCGGACAGGCTTATGGCTACACCTTC.

The genes are TRBV30 and TRBJ2-3; D uncertain. From germline, CDR1 is GTSNPN and CDR2 SVGIG (reference sequence). The CDR3 runs to 13 residues. Trimming shortened V by 1 base and J by 2 bases, and 7 bases separated the two germline ends. The CDR3 DNA reads TGTGCCTGGAGTGCTATGTTCACAGATACGCAGTATTTT. This encodes CAWSAMFTDTQYF.

The chain couples TRBV24-1 to TRBJ2-4; 7 positions agree with TRBD1. The CDR3 extends over 15 amino acids. J lost 1 base, V lost 7 bases, and 6 bases had no gene match. Germline CDR1 and CDR2: KGHDR and SFDVKD. The CDR3 DNA is TGTGCCACCAGGATGACAGGGTCGGCCAAAAACATTCAGTACTTC. Residues: CATRMTGSAKNIQYF.

The chain joins TRBV27 to TRBJ1-2; 12 nucleotides match TRBD1. Germline V CDR1 and CDR2: MNHEY, SMNVEV (reference sequence). CDR3 size: 14 residues. Trimming at V came to 6 bases and at J to 6 bases, leaving 5 bases not matched to a gene. CDR3 loop: CASRGQGAFNGYTF. CDR3 DNA: TGTGCCAGCAGGGGACAGGGGGCTTTCAATGGCTACACCTTC.

This CDR3 reads CASSYAGAGEKLFF. The CDR3 DNA sequence: TGTGCCAGCAGTTACGCAGGGGCGGGTGAAAAACTGTTTTTT. The chain recombines TRBV6-5 with TRBJ1-4; D is perhaps TRBD1 (6 bases). Trimming left V 2 bases short and J 7 bases short, with 11 bases between. Germline values: CDR1 MNHEY, CDR2 SVGAGI. CDR3 size: 14 residues.

This sequence joins TRBV21-1 and TRBJ2-7; the table's D call TRBD1 went unverified against the DNA. TRBV21-1 is a listed pseudogene. The CDR3 has 16 amino acids. The CDR3 DNA follows: TGTGCCAGCAGCAAAGTGGGTTTCGACAGTCCCTACGAGCAGTACTTC. It translates to CASSKVGFDSPYEQYF.